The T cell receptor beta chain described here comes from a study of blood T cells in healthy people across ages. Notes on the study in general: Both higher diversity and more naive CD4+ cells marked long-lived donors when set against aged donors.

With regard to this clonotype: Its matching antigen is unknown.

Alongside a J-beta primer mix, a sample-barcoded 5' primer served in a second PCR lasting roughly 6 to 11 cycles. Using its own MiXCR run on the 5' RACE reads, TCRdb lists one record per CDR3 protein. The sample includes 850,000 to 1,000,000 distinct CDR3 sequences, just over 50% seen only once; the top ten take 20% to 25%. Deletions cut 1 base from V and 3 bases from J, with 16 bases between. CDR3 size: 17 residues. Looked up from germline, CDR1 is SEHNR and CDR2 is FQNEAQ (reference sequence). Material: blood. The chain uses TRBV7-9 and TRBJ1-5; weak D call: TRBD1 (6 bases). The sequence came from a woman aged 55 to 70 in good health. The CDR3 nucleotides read TGTGCCAGCAGCTTAGGAATCCAACAGGGTCTCAATCAGCCCCAGCATTTT. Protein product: CASSLGIQQGLNQPQHF.